Below, 25 T cell receptor beta chains from the same sample are listed, as sequenced in a study of T cells in Graves' hyperthyroidism and ophthalmopathy. Amplified regions were TCR beta CDR3 sequences from RNA transcripts. An initial round of RT-PCR targeting the TCR CDR3 relied on the HTBI primer set. MiXCR was run by TCRdb on the multiplex PCR reads, yielding one entry per CDR3 protein. Among some 650,000 distinct CDR3 sequences, roughly 16% were seen once, and the ten largest hold roughly 3.4%. Sample: blood. These receptors all come from a woman in her forties with Graves' ophthalmopathy.

This clonotype was picked up a small number of times. The chain couples TRBV7-9 to TRBJ2-7, with 7 bases fitting TRBD2. V lost 4 bases to trimming and J lost 7 bases; unmatched junction nucleotides: 7. The germline V gene encodes CDR1 SEHNR and CDR2 FQNEAQ (reference sequence). This CDR3 region has 13 residues. The CDR3 loop reads CASSSPGGGEQYF. CDR3 DNA: TGTGCCAGCAGCTCCCCGGGGGGTGGGGAGCAGTACTTC.

The V and J genes are TRBV5-4 and TRBJ2-1, with TRBD2 identical over 10 bases. There are 16 residues in the CDR3. Germline V gene lookup returns CDR1 SGHNT and CDR2 YYREEE (reference sequence). The ends lost 4 bases at V and 7 bases at J; junction bases unmatched: 11. The CDR3 reads CASSPSLAGALNEQFF. In nucleotides, the CDR3 is TGTGCCAGCAGCCCCTCTCTAGCGGGAGCTCTTAATGAGCAGTTCTTC.

This clonotype occurred a few times. The chain couples TRBV20-1 to TRBJ2-7, with 8 bases aligning to TRBD1. Germline-derived CDR1 and CDR2 are DFQATT and SNEGSKA (reference sequence). V was pared by 2 bases and J by 5 bases, with 5 bases of the junction left unmatched. This CDR3 contains 13 residues. CDR3 in amino acids: CSARRQGAHEQYF. In DNA, the CDR3 is TGCAGTGCTAGAAGGCAGGGGGCCCACGAGCAGTACTTC.

This sequence joins TRBV28 and TRBJ2-1; 8 positions match TRBD2. Germline V CDR1 and CDR2: MDHEN, SYDVKM. The CDR3 covers 17 residues. Losses at the gene ends were 2 bases for V and 0 bases for J; bases not matched to a gene: 6. This chain's CDR3 is CASSLGGLAGSYNEQFF. In DNA form, the CDR3 reads TGTGCCAGCAGTTTAGGAGGTCTAGCGGGCTCCTACAATGAGCAGTTCTTC. The entire variable domain, with the rest obtained from reference TRBV28 and TRBJ2-1, is as follows: DVKVTQSSRYLVKRTGEKVFLECVQDMDHENMFWYRQDPGLGLRLIYFSYDVKMKEKGDIPEGYSVSREKKERFSLILESASTNQTSMYLCASSLGGLAGSYNEQFFGPGTRLTVL.

This clonotype has only one observation. This chain links TRBV18 with TRBJ1-1; tentative D call: TRBD1 (6 bases). In germline, CDR1 is KGHSH, CDR2 LQKENI. With 3 bases removed from V and 4 bases from J, the gap between germline ends came to 21 bases. The CDR3 covers 17 residues. The CDR3 DNA sequence: TGTGCCAGCTCACCGGTGATAGGGGGGAATCGTGGCACTGAAGCTTTCTTT. Amino acid sequence: CASSPVIGGNRGTEAFF.

The gene calls are TRBV2 and TRBJ2-3; 7 bases agree with TRBD1. The CDR3 is 19 residues long. Looked up from germline, CDR1 is SNHLY and CDR2 is FYNNEI. The ends lost 2 bases at V and 0 bases at J; junction bases unmatched: 14. The CDR3 DNA is TGTGCCAGCAGTGAAAAGGTTGTGACAGGGCTTATGAGCACAGATACGCAGTATTTT. Translation gives CASSEKVVTGLMSTDTQYF.

This clonotype showed up many times. The rearrangement links TRBV28 to TRBJ1-5, with no clear D. V shed 5 bases and J shed 4 bases, with 21 bases lying between them. This CDR3 spans 17 amino acids. Germline V gene data show CDR1 as MDHEN and CDR2 as SYDVKM. CDR3 nucleotide sequence: TGTGCCAGCAGTAAAGGTACTCACTCACCGGCAAATCAGCCCCAGCATTTT. It encodes CASSKGTHSPANQPQHF.

This clonotype was seen at least ten times. The chain carries TRBV11-2 and TRBJ2-7; D call uncertain. The germline V gene has CDR1 SGHAT and CDR2 FQNNGV. There are 12 residues in the CDR3. Trimming removed 5 bases from V and 0 bases from J, with 5 bases in between. CDR3 protein: CASSRYSYEQYF. As DNA, the CDR3 is TGTGCCAGCAGCCGTTACTCCTACGAGCAGTACTTC. Full variable domain (missing parts from reference TRBV11-2 and TRBJ2-7): EAGVAQSPRYKIIEKRQSVAFWCNPISGHATLYWYQQILGQGPKLLIQFQNNGVVDDSQLPKDRFSAERLKGVDSTLKIQPAKLEDSAVYLCASSRYSYEQYFGPGTRLTVT.

This clonotype has more than one count but fewer than ten. V and J are TRBV4-1 and TRBJ2-1; TRBD2 agrees at 8 bases. Trimming cost V 6 bases and J 1 base; bases outside gene matches: 17. The CDR3 spans 19 residues. From germline, CDR1 is MGHRA and CDR2 YSYEKL. This chain's CDR3 is CASSSLGGSGIKSYNEQFF. In DNA form, the CDR3 reads TGCGCCAGCAGTTCCCTGGGGGGTAGCGGGATCAAATCCTACAATGAGCAGTTCTTC.

This chain connects TRBV7-3 to TRBJ2-6, with 7 bases fitting TRBD2. The germline V gene has CDR1 SGHTA and CDR2 FQGTGA. The trim removed 7 bases at V and 1 base at J, leaving 7 bases unmatched. The CDR3 sequence is 16 residues long. For the CDR3, the DNA is TGTGCCAGCACCAAACCGGGGGGTTCTGGGGCCAACGTCCTGACTTTC. It codes for CASTKPGGSGANVLTF. The full variable domain, rest sourced from reference TRBV7-3 and TRBJ2-6, is GAGVSQTPSNKVTEKGKYVELRCDPISGHTALYWYRQSLGQGPEFLIYFQGTGAADDSGLPNDRFFAVRPEGSVSTLKIQRTERGDSAVYLCASTKPGGSGANVLTFGAGSRLTVL.

This clonotype was recorded a few times. The chain uses TRBV20-1 and TRBJ1-2; D call uncertain. V was shortened by 0 bases and J by 4 bases, with 9 bases between the two germline ends. The CDR3 contains 13 residues. From germline, CDR1 is DFQATT and CDR2 SNEGSKA (reference sequence). In DNA, the CDR3 is TGCAGTGCTAGAGATGTCACTTCCTATGGCTACACCTTC. Encoded protein: CSARDVTSYGYTF.

This clonotype was found a few times. The chain is built from TRBV10-3 and TRBJ1-2; 11 bases line up with TRBD1. With V trimmed by 3 bases and J by 4 bases, 10 bases remained unmatched. Germline values: CDR1 ENHRY, CDR2 SYGVKD. This CDR3 is built from 17 residues. CDR3 DNA: TGTGCCATCAGTGACTCCGGGACAGGGGGGGGGGGCTATGGCTACACCTTC. It yields the protein CAISDSGTGGGGYGYTF.

The chain carries TRBV7-6 and TRBJ2-7; TRBD1 agrees at 7 bases. CDR3 length: 15 residues. Unmatched junction bases numbered 13, after V lost 5 bases and J lost 6 bases. Germline CDR1 reads SGHVS; CDR2 reads FNYEAQ. The CDR3 nucleotides are TGTGCCAGCAGCCCAAGGCAGGGGGAGTTCCGCGAGCAGTACTTC. As protein: CASSPRQGEFREQYF.

This clonotype turned up a few times. V gene TRBV2 combines with J gene TRBJ1-2, with TRBD1 as a possible D gene (6 bases). This CDR3 comprises 14 residues. Between the trimmed V and J ends, which lost 5 bases and 4 bases, there was a span of 14 bases. The germline V gene has CDR1 SNHLY and CDR2 FYNNEI. CDR3 in DNA: TGTGCCAGCAGTCGGGGAGGGGGGGCCTATGGCTACACCTTC. The encoded protein is CASSRGGGAYGYTF.

This chain connects TRBV3-1 to TRBJ2-7; 9 nucleotides line up with TRBD2. Germline assignment: CDR1 LGHDT and CDR2 YNNKEL (reference sequence). The CDR3 loop spans 16 amino acids. Trimming cost V 1 base and J 3 bases; bases outside gene matches: 7. This CDR3 reads CASSQARLAGIYEQYF. The CDR3 DNA follows: TGTGCCAGCAGCCAAGCCCGCCTAGCGGGGATCTACGAGCAGTACTTC.

The chain recombines TRBV7-9 with TRBJ1-2; possibly TRBD1 for D (6 bases). From germline, CDR1 is SEHNR and CDR2 FQNEAQ (reference sequence). The CDR3 runs 14 residues. V was shortened by 4 bases and J by 6 bases, with 15 bases between the two germline ends. CDR3 sequence (DNA): TGTGCCAGCAGCTCCCGACAGGACCGCAATGGCTACACCTTC. Encoded protein: CASSSRQDRNGYTF.

A few counts support this clonotype. This rearrangement joins TRBV6-4 to TRBJ2-7; 11 bases agree with TRBD2. CDR3 size: 15 residues. CDR1 is MRHNA and CDR2 is SNTAGT in the germline V gene. V lost 8 bases and J lost 2; bases outside the gene matches: 8. This CDR3 is CASEARLAGTYEQYF. CDR3 DNA: TGTGCCAGCGAAGCAAGACTAGCGGGAACCTACGAGCAGTACTTC.

This clonotype has ten or more counts. The chain joins TRBV11-2 to TRBJ1-1; 7 nucleotides agree with TRBD1. Looked up from germline, CDR1 is SGHAT and CDR2 is FQNNGV. The CDR3 totals 15 residues. V lost 5 bases to trimming and J lost 3 bases; unmatched junction nucleotides: 9. This CDR3 reads CASSDLTGTDTEAFF. The CDR3 bases are TGTGCCAGCAGCGATCTGACAGGGACGGACACTGAAGCTTTCTTT. Full variable domain (remainder filled in from reference TRBV11-2 and TRBJ1-1): EAGVAQSPRYKIIEKRQSVAFWCNPISGHATLYWYQQILGQGPKLLIQFQNNGVVDDSQLPKDRFSAERLKGVDSTLKIQPAKLEDSAVYLCASSDLTGTDTEAFFGQGTRLTVV.

This clonotype was counted many times. V gene TRBV10-1 combines with J gene TRBJ2-1; D remains ambiguous. The CDR3 consists of 13 residues. Between the trimmed V and J ends, which lost 6 bases and 10 bases, there was a span of 16 bases. The germline V gene has CDR1 WNHNN and CDR2 SYGVQD (reference sequence). Here the CDR3 DNA reads TGCGCCAGCAGGGCAGCAGTGAGATGGGAGCAGTTCTTC. It yields the protein CASRAAVRWEQFF.

This clonotype was detected only a few times. V gene TRBV9 combines with J gene TRBJ1-2; TRBD1 agrees at 7 bases. With V trimmed by 3 bases and J by 4 bases, 9 bases remained unmatched. CDR3 length: 15 amino acids. CDR1 and CDR2 (germline): SGDLS, YYNGEE. CDR3 coding DNA: TGTGCCAGCAGCGCTAGACCAGGGGGAGTCTATGGCTACACCTTC. Translated: CASSARPGGVYGYTF.

V and J are TRBV7-2 and TRBJ1-6, with TRBD1 matching over 9 bases. The ends lost 5 bases at V and 0 bases at J; junction bases unmatched: 8. The CDR3 loop spans 18 amino acids. Germline V gene sequence: CDR1 SGHTA, CDR2 FQGNSA. The CDR3 sequence: CASSTPTGGSSYNSPLHF. Here the CDR3 DNA reads TGTGCCAGCAGCACACCTACAGGGGGCAGCTCCTATAATTCACCCCTCCACTTT.

This clonotype was observed a few times. J is TRBJ1-4 and V is TRBV6-1; D call uncertain. The ends were cut back, 1 base at V and 7 bases at J, with 10 bases in the middle. This CDR3 is 14 amino acids long. The germline V gene encodes CDR1 MNHNS and CDR2 SASEGT. The CDR3 DNA follows: TGTGCCAGCAGTGAAGGGGGTGGTGTTGAAAAACTGTTTTTT. This sequence encodes CASSEGGGVEKLFF.

A note on this clonotype: A much larger clone is a single base away; this may be a read error. The chain recombines TRBV6-1 with TRBJ2-6; no clear D. Germline V gene data show CDR1 as MNHNS and CDR2 as SASEGT. The CDR3 loop spans 12 amino acids. Trimming cost V 7 bases and J 2 bases, with 3 bases left between them. The CDR3 DNA follows: TGTGCCAGCACGACTGGGGCCAACGTCCTGACTTTC. This encodes CASTTGANVLTF.

This clonotype was detected ten times or more. This chain connects TRBV6-1 to TRBJ1-1, with D uncertain. CDR1 is MNHNS, CDR2 SASEGT, per germline. Trimming cost V 2 bases and J 5 bases, with 6 bases left between them. The CDR3 is 12 amino acids. In DNA, the CDR3 is TGTGCCAGCAGTGAAAGTCAGACTGAAGCTTTCTTT. Its protein product is CASSESQTEAFF.

Only one count was recorded for this clonotype. Just one base apart from a much larger clone, this may be a read error. V usage is TRBV6-5 and J usage is TRBJ2-1; the D is unclear. There are 13 residues in the CDR3. Germline V CDR1 and CDR2: MNHEY, SVGAGI. The CDR3 sequence is CASSSRRAGEQLF. The CDR3 DNA sequence: TGTGCCAGCAGTTCAAGACGGGCTGGCGAGCAGCTCTTC.